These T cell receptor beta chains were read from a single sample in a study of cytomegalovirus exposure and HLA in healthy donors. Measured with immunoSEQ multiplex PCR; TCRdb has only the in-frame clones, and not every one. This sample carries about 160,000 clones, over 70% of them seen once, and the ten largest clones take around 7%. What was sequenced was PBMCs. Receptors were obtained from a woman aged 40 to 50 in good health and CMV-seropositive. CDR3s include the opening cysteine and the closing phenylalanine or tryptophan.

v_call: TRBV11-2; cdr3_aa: CASSLEGTSGDEQYF
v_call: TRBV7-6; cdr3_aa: CASSSAGNTEAFF
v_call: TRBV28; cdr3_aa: CASSLTPNEQYF
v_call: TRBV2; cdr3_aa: CASVTSSYEQYF
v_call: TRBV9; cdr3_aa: CASSGAGINEQFF
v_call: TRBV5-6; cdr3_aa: CASSFGRGYEQYF
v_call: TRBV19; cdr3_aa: CASSITGGLGGYTF
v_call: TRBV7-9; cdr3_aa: CASSNPRGSRNSNTGELFF
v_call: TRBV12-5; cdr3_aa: CASAPTDNQGNQPQHF
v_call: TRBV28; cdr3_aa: CASSYQYEQYF
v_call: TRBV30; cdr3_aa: CASTQDTEAFF
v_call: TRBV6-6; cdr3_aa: CASTWGGDQPQHF
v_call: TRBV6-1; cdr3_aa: CASSRLAGLEQYF
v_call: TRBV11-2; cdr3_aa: CASRFEGGETQYF
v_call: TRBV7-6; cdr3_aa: CASSFGTGLSLVGEKLFF
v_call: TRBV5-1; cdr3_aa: CASSSQGSGANVLTF
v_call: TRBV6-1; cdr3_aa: CASSEHRGSTNEKLFF
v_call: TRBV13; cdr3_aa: CASSRTGTVNEQYF
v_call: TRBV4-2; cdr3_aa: CASSSGTGTNEKLFF
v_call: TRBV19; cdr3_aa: CASRATGELFF
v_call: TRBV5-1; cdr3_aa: CASSQETGVGTDTQYF
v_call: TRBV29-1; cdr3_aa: CSVEDSTGYEQYF
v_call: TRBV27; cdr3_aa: CASRWWDRVGSNQPQHF
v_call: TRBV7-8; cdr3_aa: CASSPTAGGITGELFF
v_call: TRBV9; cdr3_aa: CASSVEGAIETQYF
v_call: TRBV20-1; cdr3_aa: CSGNRDAEAFF
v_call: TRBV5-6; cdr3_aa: CASSLGLAGEETQYF
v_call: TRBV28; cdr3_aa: CASTLGGLNQPQHF
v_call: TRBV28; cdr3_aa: CASSFRGNTIYF
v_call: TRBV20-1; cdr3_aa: CSAYEVETQYF
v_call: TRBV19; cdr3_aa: CASSFDRGIGYTF
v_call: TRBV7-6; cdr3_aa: CASSLPQGVQFF
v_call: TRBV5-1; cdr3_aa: CASSTWGGRETQYF
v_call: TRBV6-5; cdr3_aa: CASSLRQPTNEQFF
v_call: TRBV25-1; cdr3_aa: CASRNYRNSPLHF
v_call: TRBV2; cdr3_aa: CASLGQGTSNTEAFF
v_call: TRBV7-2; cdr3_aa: CASSLDSQPQYF
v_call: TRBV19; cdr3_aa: CASSVQGPDKLFF
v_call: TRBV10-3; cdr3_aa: CAISELSGRSEAFF
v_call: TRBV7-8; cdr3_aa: CASSHRLAEAFF
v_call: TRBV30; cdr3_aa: CAWDRGYGYTF
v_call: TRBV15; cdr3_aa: CATSGPGQGVLPQHF
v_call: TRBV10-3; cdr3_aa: CATGEGGWVSGNTIYF
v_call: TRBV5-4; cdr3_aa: CASSGGGAYTEAFF
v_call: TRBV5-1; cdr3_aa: CASSFGGLSTDTQYF
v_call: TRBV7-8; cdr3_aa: CASSATSGGSYEQYF
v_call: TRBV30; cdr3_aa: CAWSVHPSGTGVTGELFF
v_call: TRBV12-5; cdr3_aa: CASGFALETQYF
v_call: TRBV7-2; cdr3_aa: CASSLVAGGTQYF
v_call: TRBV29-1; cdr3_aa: CSVDGGTGSAGNTIYF
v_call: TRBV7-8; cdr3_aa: CASQGVGNTEAFF
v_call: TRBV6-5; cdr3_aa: CASRDRGTQYF